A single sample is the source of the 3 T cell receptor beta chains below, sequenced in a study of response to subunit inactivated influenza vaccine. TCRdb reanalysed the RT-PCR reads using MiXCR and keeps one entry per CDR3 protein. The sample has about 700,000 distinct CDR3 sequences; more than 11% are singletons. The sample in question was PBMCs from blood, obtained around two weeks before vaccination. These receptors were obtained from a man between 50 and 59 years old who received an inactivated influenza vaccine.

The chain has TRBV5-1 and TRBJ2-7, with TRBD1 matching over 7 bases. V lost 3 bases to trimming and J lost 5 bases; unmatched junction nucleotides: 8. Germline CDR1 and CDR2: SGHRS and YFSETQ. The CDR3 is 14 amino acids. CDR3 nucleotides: TGCGCCAGCAGCTCACAGGGGTACTTCGACGAGCAGTACTTC. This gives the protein CASSSQGYFDEQYF.

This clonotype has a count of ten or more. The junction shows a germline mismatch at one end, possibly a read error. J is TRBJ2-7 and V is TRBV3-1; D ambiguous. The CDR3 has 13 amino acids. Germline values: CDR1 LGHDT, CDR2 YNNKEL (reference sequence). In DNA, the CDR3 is TGCGCCAGCAGCCAAGTTACATCTTACGAGCAGTACTTC. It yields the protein CASSQVTSYEQYF.

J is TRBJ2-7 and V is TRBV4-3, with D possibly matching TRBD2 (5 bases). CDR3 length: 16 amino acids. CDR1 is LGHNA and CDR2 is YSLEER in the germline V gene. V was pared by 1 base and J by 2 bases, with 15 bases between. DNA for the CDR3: TGCGCCAGCAGCCAAGCGGTTGGCGGAGGCCCCTACGAGCAGTACTTC. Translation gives CASSQAVGGGPYEQYF.